These 10 T cell receptor beta chains were all obtained from the same sample, sequenced in a study of blood T cell repertoires in COVID-19. Sequencing was performed with immunoSEQ multiplex PCR; in TCRdb, only in-frame clones are kept and a portion is missing. Of 110,000 or so clones in the sample, about nine tenths were seen once. The sequenced sample consisted of peripheral blood. The source is a woman aged 50 to 60 with acute or convalescent COVID-19.

The chain uses TRBV5-6 and TRBJ1-2; 9 positions agree with TRBD1. The germline V gene has CDR1 SGHDT and CDR2 YYEEEE. This CDR3 is built from 15 residues. The ends lost 0 bases at V and 0 bases at J; junction bases unmatched: 0. The CDR3, as DNA: TGTGCCAGCAGCTTGGGGACAGGGGCTAACTATGGCTACACCTTC. This encodes CASSLGTGANYGYTF.

This chain connects TRBV19 to TRBJ1-5; no clear D. Trimming removed 7 bases from V and 6 bases from J, with 10 bases in between. The CDR3 consists of 12 residues. In germline, CDR1 is LNHDA, CDR2 SQIVND (reference sequence). The DNA of the CDR3 is TGTGCCAGTAAAGTCGGAGGTCAGCCCCAGCATTTT. It yields the protein CASKVGGQPQHF.

The J gene is TRBJ2-5, the V gene TRBV14; a weak D match, TRBD2 (6 bases). The V end lost 0 bases, the J end lost 4 bases, and 15 bases lay between the germline ends. The CDR3 contains 16 residues. From germline, CDR1 is SGHDN and CDR2 FVKESK. Here the CDR3 reads CASSQDRGTGGETQYF. CDR3 nucleotides: TGTGCCAGCAGCCAAGATCGGGGGACCGGGGGAGAGACCCAGTACTTC. Full variable domain (outside the CDR3, taken from reference TRBV14 and TRBJ2-5): EAGVTQFPSHSVIEKGQTVTLRCDPISGHDNLYWYRRVMGKEIKFLLHFVKESKQDESGMPNNRFLAERTGGTYSTLKVQPAELEDSGVYFCASSQDRGTGGETQYFGPGTRLLVL.

The chain carries TRBV29-1 and TRBJ2-5; the match to TRBD2 covers 8 bases. The germline V gene has CDR1 SQVTM and CDR2 ANQGSEA. This CDR3 region has 13 residues. V lost 7 bases to trimming and J lost 5 bases; unmatched junction nucleotides: 9. CDR3 nucleotide sequence: TGCAGCGGAACGGGGGGGCGAGGGGAGACCCAGTACTTC. Translation: CSGTGGRGETQYF.

The CDR3 is CASSARQGELYGYTF. DNA of the CDR3: TGTGCCAGCAGTGCGAGACAGGGGGAGCTCTATGGCTACACCTTC. The chain carries TRBV27 and TRBJ1-2; TRBD1 aligns across 9 bases. Trimming removed 5 bases from V and 4 bases from J; junction bases left unmatched: 8. CDR1 is MNHEY, CDR2 SMNVEV, per germline (reference sequence). The CDR3 covers 15 residues.

CDR3 DNA: TGTGCCACCCTTCTCTCTTCCGGGACAGGGGTTTTCACTGAAGCTTTCTTT. It encodes CATLLSSGTGVFTEAFF. The rearrangement uses TRBV24-1 and TRBJ1-1, with 10 bases fitting TRBD1. From germline, CDR1 is KGHDR and CDR2 SFDVKD. J lost 4 bases, V lost 9 bases, and 16 bases had no gene match. The CDR3 contains 17 residues.

This chain connects TRBV19 to TRBJ2-2, with 9 bases fitting TRBD1. V shed 6 bases and J 8 bases; nucleotides not matched to a gene: 16. CDR1 is LNHDA and CDR2 is SQIVND in the germline V gene (reference sequence). The CDR3 has 17 amino acids. The CDR3 loop is CASSTHLPGQGNGELFF. For the CDR3, the DNA is TGTGCCAGTAGCACTCACCTCCCGGGACAGGGCAATGGGGAGCTGTTTTTT.

This chain uses TRBV25-1 with TRBJ2-2, with 9 nucleotides matching TRBD1. Trimming cost V 6 bases and J 3 bases; bases outside gene matches: 2. Germline assignment: CDR1 MGHDK and CDR2 SYGVNS. CDR3 size: 14 residues. The CDR3 loop is CASSGTGYTGELFF. The CDR3 DNA follows: TGTGCCAGCAGCGGGACAGGGTACACCGGGGAGCTGTTTTTT.

The rearrangement links TRBV11-2 to TRBJ1-5, with D possibly matching TRBD1 (6 bases). Between the trimmed V and J ends, which lost 4 bases and 5 bases, there was a span of 18 bases. This CDR3 contains 16 residues. CDR1 and CDR2 (germline): SGHAT, FQNNGV. The CDR3 DNA follows: TGTGCCAGCAGCTCCGTTCGGGGGGCACGGCATCAGCCCCAGCATTTT. It yields the protein CASSSVRGARHQPQHF. The entire variable domain, with the rest obtained from reference TRBV11-2 and TRBJ1-5, is as follows: EAGVAQSPRYKIIEKRQSVAFWCNPISGHATLYWYQQILGQGPKLLIQFQNNGVVDDSQLPKDRFSAERLKGVDSTLKIQPAKLEDSAVYLCASSSVRGARHQPQHFGDGTRLSIL.

CDR3: CASSLGRGLGGYTF. The CDR3 coding sequence is TGTGCCAGCAGCTTGGGAAGAGGGCTAGGGGGCTACACCTTC. The chain combines TRBV5-6 with TRBJ1-2, with D unresolved. The CDR3 contains 14 residues. With 0 bases removed from V and 8 bases from J, the gap between germline ends came to 14 bases. CDR1 and CDR2 (germline): SGHDT, YYEEEE.